The 17 T cell receptor beta chains given below trace back to one sample, sequenced in a study of cytomegalovirus exposure and HLA in healthy donors. Using immunoSEQ multiplex PCR, the repertoire was profiled, and TCRdb retains in-frame clones only, with some absent. Of 100,000 to 150,000 clones in the sample, more than 70% are singletons; the top ten hold around 1.9%. Material: PBMCs. The origin of the receptors is a man between 18 and 29 years old in good health and CMV-seronegative.

The chain employs TRBV18 and TRBJ2-2; 13 bases are shared with TRBD2. CDR1 and CDR2 from the germline V gene are KGHSH and LQKENI. The CDR3 has 17 residues. J gave up 8 bases and V 4 bases, and 10 bases lay outside the gene matches. CDR3 sequence reads: CASSRFGTSGNGGELFF. CDR3 in DNA: TGTGCCAGCTCACGATTTGGGACTAGCGGGAATGGTGGGGAGCTGTTTTTT.

This chain connects TRBV14 to TRBJ1-1, with D perhaps TRBD1 (6 bases). V gave up 4 bases and J gave up 0 bases, with 15 bases separating them. Germline V gene lookup returns CDR1 SGHDN and CDR2 FVKESK. CDR3 length equals 16 residues. The CDR3 nucleotides are TGTGCCAGCAGCCTCTCACCGGACAGACTGAACACTGAAGCTTTCTTT. This translates into CASSLSPDRLNTEAFF.

The rearrangement joins TRBV5-4 to TRBJ2-2; the match to TRBD2 covers 9 bases. Looked up from germline, CDR1 is SGHNT and CDR2 is YYREEE (reference sequence). The CDR3 length is 16 residues. Trimming at V came to 0 bases and at J to 6 bases, leaving 6 bases not matched to a gene. The CDR3 DNA is TGTGCCAGCAGCTTGGTAGGGACTAGCATTCCCGGGGAGCTGTTTTTT. It codes for CASSLVGTSIPGELFF.

V gene TRBV10-1 combines with J gene TRBJ2-3; tentatively, D is TRBD2 (7 bases). The CDR3 spans 13 residues. V lost 6 bases and J 1 base, leaving 8 bases between the germline ends. CDR1 is WNHNN and CDR2 is SYGVQD in the germline V gene (reference sequence). This CDR3 reads CASSGGRTDTQYF. In nucleotides, the CDR3 is TGCGCCAGCAGCGGGGGGCGCACAGATACGCAGTATTTT.

This clone occurred a few times. The chain uses TRBV19 and TRBJ1-2, with D unresolved. CDR3 length: 17 residues. The germline CDR1 and CDR2 sequences are LNHDA and SQIVND (reference sequence). Trimming removed 1 base at V and 8 bases at J, with 23 bases between. CDR3 DNA sequence: TGTGCCAGTAGTATAGGGACTATGAGGGAAATGCAGTTCGGCTACACCTTC. Protein: CASSIGTMREMQFGYTF.

The rearrangement uses TRBV28 and TRBJ2-7, with 8 bases matching TRBD2. The CDR3 has 17 residues. Germline values: CDR1 MDHEN, CDR2 SYDVKM. V gave up 2 bases and J gave up 0 bases; unmatched junction bases: 9. In DNA form, the CDR3 reads TGTGCCAGCAGTTTAATATCCGGGAGGGGGGCCTCCTACGAGCAGTACTTC. Translating it yields CASSLISGRGASYEQYF.

V and J are TRBV13 and TRBJ1-4; D uncertain. The V gene lost 0 bases and the J gene lost 4 bases, with 18 bases spanning the gap. CDR3 length: 18 residues. The germline V gene has CDR1 PRHDT and CDR2 FYEKMQ (reference sequence). The CDR3 DNA reads as TGTGCCAGCAGCTTAGGAGGGTGGAGGGCAACTGATAATGAAAAACTGTTTTTT. Encoded protein: CASSLGGWRATDNEKLFF.

The chain uses TRBV4-3 and TRBJ2-3; the match to TRBD1 covers 9 bases. CDR1 and CDR2 from the germline V gene are LGHNA and YSLEER. The CDR3 consists of 18 residues. V was pared by 0 bases and J by 3 bases, with 10 bases of the junction left unmatched. Here the CDR3 reads CASSQDTLQGAHTDTQYF. The CDR3, as DNA: TGCGCCAGCAGCCAAGATACTTTACAGGGGGCGCATACAGATACGCAGTATTTT.

This clone was observed a handful of times. The rearrangement links TRBV6-5 to TRBJ1-2, with D maybe TRBD1 (6 bases). The CDR3 runs 14 residues. The V gene's germline CDR1 is MNHEY and CDR2 SVGAGI. Trimming removed 5 bases at V and 3 bases at J, with 13 bases between. The CDR3 sequence is CASSVVQGYYGYTF. The CDR3, as DNA: TGTGCCAGCAGTGTGGTTCAGGGGTACTATGGCTACACCTTC.

The chain recombines TRBV6-6 with TRBJ1-5; the match to TRBD1 covers 8 bases. Looked up from germline, CDR1 is MNHNY and CDR2 is SVGAGI (reference sequence). The CDR3 extends over 15 amino acids. Losses at the gene ends were 10 bases for V and 7 bases for J; bases not matched to a gene: 15. The CDR3 protein is CATRRGTGYLQPQHF. The CDR3 bases are TGTGCCACCCGACGGGGGACAGGTTACTTACAGCCCCAGCATTTT.

This clone was recorded a few times. This chain connects TRBV28 to TRBJ1-6; D remains unclear. Germline CDR1 is MDHEN and CDR2 is SYDVKM. The CDR3 has 13 amino acids. With 8 bases removed from V and 6 bases from J, the gap between germline ends came to 11 bases. The CDR3 protein is CASRTGSNSPLHF. The CDR3, as DNA: TGTGCCAGCCGAACGGGGTCTAATTCACCCCTCCACTTT.

The rearrangement links TRBV6-1 to TRBJ2-7; TRBD2 aligns across 8 bases. CDR3 size: 15 residues. Germline V CDR1 and CDR2: MNHNS, SASEGT. V shed 2 bases and J 3 bases; nucleotides not matched to a gene: 6. CDR3: CASSERATSVYEQYF. CDR3 sequence (DNA): TGTGCCAGCAGTGAAAGGGCGACTAGCGTCTACGAGCAGTACTTC.

The rearrangement links TRBV19 to TRBJ2-7; D not resolved. The CDR3 totals 14 residues. Germline lookup yields CDR1 LNHDA and CDR2 SQIVND (reference sequence). The V gene lost 1 base and the J gene lost 0 bases, with 7 bases spanning the gap. The CDR3 DNA is TGTGCCAGTAGTATAGGACAAGTCTCCTACGAGCAGTACTTC. Translated: CASSIGQVSYEQYF.

This chain links TRBV27 with TRBJ1-5; the D is unclear. Trimming cost V 2 bases and J 4 bases, with 6 bases left between them. The CDR3 is 13 residues long. In germline, CDR1 is MNHEY, CDR2 SMNVEV (reference sequence). CDR3 amino acids: CASSLRGNQPQHF. The CDR3 region has the DNA TGTGCCAGCAGTTTACGAGGTAATCAGCCCCAGCATTTT.

This rearrangement joins TRBV6-5 to TRBJ1-1; 8 bases map to TRBD1. The ends lost 2 bases at V and 6 bases at J; junction bases unmatched: 2. Germline V CDR1 and CDR2: MNHEY, SVGAGI. The CDR3 contains 13 residues. The CDR3 spells CASSYETGAEAFF. The CDR3 nucleotides are TGTGCCAGCAGTTACGAGACAGGGGCTGAAGCTTTCTTT.

The rearrangement joins TRBV11-3 to TRBJ2-7; 11 bases fit TRBD2. Germline V gives CDR1 SGHNT, CDR2 YENEEA. V trimming: 0 bases; J trimming: 7 bases; junction bases outside the gene matches: 5. The CDR3 spans 15 residues. CDR3 sequence: CASSLEGLAAGEQYF. Here the CDR3 DNA reads TGTGCCAGCAGCTTAGAGGGACTAGCGGCCGGGGAGCAGTACTTC. The full variable domain, its missing parts supplied by reference TRBV11-3 and TRBJ2-7, is EAGVVQSPRYKIIEKKQPVAFWCNPISGHNTLYWYLQNLGQGPELLIRYENEEAVDDSQLPKDRFSAERLKGVDSTLKIQPAELGDSAVYLCASSLEGLAAGEQYFGPGTRLTVT.

The table lists this clone with a count of one. This chain connects TRBV7-9 to TRBJ2-1, with 11 bases that match TRBD1. The germline CDR1 and CDR2 sequences are SEHNR and FQNEAQ (reference sequence). The ends lost 5 bases at V and 4 bases at J; junction bases unmatched: 4. This CDR3 is 15 amino acids long. For the CDR3, the DNA is TGTGCCAGCAGCCCCGGGACAGGGGGTTACAATGAGCAGTTCTTC. This codes for CASSPGTGGYNEQFF.